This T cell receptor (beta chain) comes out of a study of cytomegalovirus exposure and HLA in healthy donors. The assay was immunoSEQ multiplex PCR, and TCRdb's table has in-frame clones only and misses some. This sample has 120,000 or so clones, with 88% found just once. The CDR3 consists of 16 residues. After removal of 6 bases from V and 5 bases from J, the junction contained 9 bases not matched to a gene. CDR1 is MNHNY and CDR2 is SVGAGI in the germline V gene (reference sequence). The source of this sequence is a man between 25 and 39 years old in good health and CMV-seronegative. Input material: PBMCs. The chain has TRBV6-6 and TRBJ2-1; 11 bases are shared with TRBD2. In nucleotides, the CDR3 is TGTGCCAGCAGACAAACTAGCGGGAGCAGAAACAATGAGCAGTTCTTC. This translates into CASRQTSGSRNNEQFF.